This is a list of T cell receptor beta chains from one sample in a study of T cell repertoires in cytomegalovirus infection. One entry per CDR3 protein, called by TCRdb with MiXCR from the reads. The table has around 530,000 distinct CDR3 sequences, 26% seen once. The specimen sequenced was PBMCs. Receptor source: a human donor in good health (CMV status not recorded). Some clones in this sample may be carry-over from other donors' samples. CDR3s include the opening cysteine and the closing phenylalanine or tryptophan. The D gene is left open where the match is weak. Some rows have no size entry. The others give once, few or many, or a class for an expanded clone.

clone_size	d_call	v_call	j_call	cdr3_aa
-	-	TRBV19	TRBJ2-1	CASSILATEQFF
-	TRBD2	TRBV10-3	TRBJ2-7	CAIRPSGYSYEQYF
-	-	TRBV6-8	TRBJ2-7	CASSMTDPGSEQYF
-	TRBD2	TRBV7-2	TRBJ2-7	CASSLRASGAYEQYF
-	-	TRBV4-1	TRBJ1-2	CASSQVYPETNYGYTF
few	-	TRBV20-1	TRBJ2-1	CSASGEGSYNEQFF
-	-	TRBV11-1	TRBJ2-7	CASSPGTHSYEQYF
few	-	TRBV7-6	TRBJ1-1	CASSLENRPEGAFF
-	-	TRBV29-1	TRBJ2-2	CSVFGRNTGELFF
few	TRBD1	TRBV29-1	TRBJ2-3	CSVAGGYGTDTQYF
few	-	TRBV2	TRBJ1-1	CARGIGNTEAFF
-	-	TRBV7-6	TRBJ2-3	CASSLGALSTDTQYF
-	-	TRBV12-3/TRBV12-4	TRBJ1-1	CASSSLWTGDTEAFF
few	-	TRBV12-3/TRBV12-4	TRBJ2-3	CASSYDMPATQYF
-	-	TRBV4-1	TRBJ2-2	CASSRAGGTNTGELFF